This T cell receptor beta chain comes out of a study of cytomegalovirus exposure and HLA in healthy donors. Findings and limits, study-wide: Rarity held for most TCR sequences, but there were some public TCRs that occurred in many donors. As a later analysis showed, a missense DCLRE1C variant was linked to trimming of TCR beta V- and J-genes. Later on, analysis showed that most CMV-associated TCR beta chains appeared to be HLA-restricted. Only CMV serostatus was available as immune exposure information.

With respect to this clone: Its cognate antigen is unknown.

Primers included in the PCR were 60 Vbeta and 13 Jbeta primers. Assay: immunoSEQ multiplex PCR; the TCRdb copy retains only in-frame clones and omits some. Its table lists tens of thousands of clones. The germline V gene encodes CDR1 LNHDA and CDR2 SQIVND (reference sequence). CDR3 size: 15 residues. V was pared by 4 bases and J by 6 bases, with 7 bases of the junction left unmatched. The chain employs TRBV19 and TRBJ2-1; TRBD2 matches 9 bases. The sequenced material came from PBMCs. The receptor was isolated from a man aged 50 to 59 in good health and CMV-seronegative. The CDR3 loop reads CASSSQRGVTNEQFF. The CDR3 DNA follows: TGTGCCAGTAGTAGTCAGCGGGGGGTCACCAATGAGCAGTTCTTC.